This T cell receptor beta chain comes out of a study of identical twins. The study's findings and limits: Models underestimated TCR alpha sharing (out-of-frame) in monozygotic twins.

The CDR3 consists of 12 residues. V shed 5 bases and J shed 5 bases, with 9 bases lying between them. Germline V gene lookup returns CDR1 SEHNR and CDR2 FQNEAQ (reference sequence). The donors were all healthy and Caucasian. Of note for this clonotype: What it binds is unknown.

Using its own MiXCR run on the 5' RACE reads, TCRdb lists one record per CDR3 protein. Here the sample spans roughly 700,000 distinct CDR3 sequences, 8.5% to 9.5% being singletons. These data were likewise used in another study, on yellow fever vaccine responses in identical twins.

Sequencing was carried out using PBMCs. The TCR comes from a woman under 30 in good health. The chain couples TRBV7-9 to TRBJ2-5; no clear D. CDR3 protein: CASSPFRETQYF. DNA of the CDR3: TGTGCCAGCAGCCCTTTCAGGGAGACCCAGTACTTC. Complete variable domain (other parts from reference TRBV7-9 and TRBJ2-5): DTGVSQNPRHKITKRGQNVTFRCDPISEHNRLYWYRQTLGQGPEFLTYFQNEAQLEKSRLLSDRFSAERPKGSFSTLEIQRTEQGDSAMYLCASSPFRETQYFGPGTRLLVL.